Reported below is one TCR beta chain. Its antigen is as yet unknown. UMIs were added to TCR cDNA along with a universal primer site when it was made by 5'RACE template switching. A single record per CDR3 protein comes from TCRdb applying MiXCR to the 5' RACE reads. Here the sample spans approximately 510,000 distinct CDR3 sequences, less than 25% being singletons. The data derive from a study of T cells after yellow fever vaccination. Study information: In the case of low-cell-number fractions, SMART-Seq v4 Ultra Low Input was used for preparation.

Per germline, CDR1 SGHDN and CDR2 FVKESK. CDR3 length: 15 amino acids. V shed 4 bases and J 6 bases; nucleotides not matched to a gene: 6. Study outcomes and limitations: The study re-detected most primary-vaccination clones after the booster (approximately 96% CD4, roughly 91% CD8). The study found a weaker secondary response that peaked faster, day 5 versus 15.

This chain joins TRBV14 and TRBJ2-3, with TRBD2 matching 11 bases. This specimen consisted of PBMCs, obtained around 3 weeks after the first yellow fever vaccination. This sequence originates from a man younger than 35 who received the YFV17D yellow fever vaccine. The CDR3 DNA reads TGTGCCAGCAGCCGCTATAGCGGGGGGGCCGATACGCAGTATTTT. Its protein product is CASSRYSGGADTQYF. The full variable domain, its missing parts supplied by reference TRBV14 and TRBJ2-3, is EAGVTQFPSHSVIEKGQTVTLRCDPISGHDNLYWYRRVMGKEIKFLLHFVKESKQDESGMPNNRFLAERTGGTYSTLKVQPAELEDSGVYFCASSRYSGGADTQYFGPGTRLTVL.